Presented here are 10 T cell receptor beta chains from one specimen sequenced in a study of T cell responses to AZD1222 COVID-19 vaccine. Assay: immunoSEQ multiplex PCR; the TCRdb copy retains only in-frame clones and omits some. The sample carries roughly 140,000 clones, 90% recorded once. Sequenced here: peripheral blood, sampled 28 days after the second AZD1222 dose. These receptors were obtained from an adult who received the AZD1222 COVID-19 vaccine.

The chain's CDR3 is CASSYEYGYTF. The CDR3 coding sequence is TGTGCCAGCAGTTACGAGTATGGCTACACCTTC. V and J are TRBV6-5 and TRBJ1-2; D gene unclear. Trimming took 2 bases from V and 5 from J, leaving 3 bases between them. The CDR3 has 11 residues. Germline loops: CDR1 MNHEY, CDR2 SVGAGI.

V and J are TRBV5-1 and TRBJ2-2, with unresolved D. The ends were cut back, 7 bases at V and 0 bases at J, with 7 bases in the middle. CDR3 size: 13 residues. Germline lookup yields CDR1 SGHRS and CDR2 YFSETQ. Written as DNA, the CDR3 is TGCGCCAGCGCCGCCCCGAACACCGGGGAGCTGTTTTTT. Encoded protein: CASAAPNTGELFF.

The chain uses TRBV5-1 and TRBJ1-1, with D uncertain. Germline lookup yields CDR1 SGHRS and CDR2 YFSETQ. Trimming removed 0 bases from V and 7 bases from J, with 4 bases in between. The CDR3 loop spans 11 amino acids. The CDR3 DNA reads as TGCGCCAGCAGCTTGGCAGATGAAGCTTTCTTT. It is translated as CASSLADEAFF.

The chain recombines TRBV19 with TRBJ2-2, with no clear D. Germline lookup yields CDR1 LNHDA and CDR2 SQIVND (reference sequence). The CDR3 is 14 amino acids. Trimming shortened V by 2 bases and J by 6 bases, and 10 bases separated the two germline ends. CDR3 nucleotide sequence: TGTGCCAGTAGTATATTCCAGGTCCCCGGGGAGCTGTTTTTT. It is translated as CASSIFQVPGELFF.

This clone was counted a single time. The genes are TRBV25-1 and TRBJ1-1; maybe TRBD1 (6 bases). The CDR3 is 15 amino acids. The ends were cut back, 4 bases at V and 1 base at J, with 13 bases in the middle. Germline V CDR1 and CDR2: MGHDK, SYGVNS. CDR3 loop: CASSGRTARNTEAFF. In nucleotides, the CDR3 is TGTGCCAGCAGTGGACGGACAGCCAGGAACACTGAAGCTTTCTTT.

This clone was seen only once. V and J are TRBV7-8 and TRBJ1-1; D gene ambiguous. Germline V lookup: CDR1 SGHVS, CDR2 FQNEAQ. The CDR3 has 13 residues. The V gene lost 5 bases and the J gene lost 4 bases, with 11 bases spanning the gap. CDR3 nucleotide sequence: TGTGCCAGCAGCCGTCGGGCCAGCACTGAAGCTTTCTTT. Translation gives CASSRRASTEAFF.

The chain is built from TRBV27 and TRBJ2-7; D is uncertain. Deletions cut 7 bases from V and 7 bases from J, with 23 bases between. CDR3 length: 15 amino acids. Germline loops: CDR1 MNHEY, CDR2 SMNVEV (reference sequence). CDR3 residues: CASIDRLGLSREQYF. The CDR3, as DNA: TGTGCCAGCATTGACCGCTTAGGGCTGAGCCGGGAGCAGTACTTC.

The rearrangement links TRBV7-6 to TRBJ2-5; D is unclear. Trimming removed 3 bases at V and 5 bases at J, with 4 bases between. CDR1 and CDR2 (germline): SGHVS, FNYEAQ. CDR3 length: 11 residues. The CDR3 loop reads CASSFGETQYF. The CDR3, as DNA: TGTGCCAGCAGCTTTGGGGAGACCCAGTACTTC. Full variable domain (remainder filled in from reference TRBV7-6 and TRBJ2-5): GAGVSQSPRYKVTKRGQDVALRCDPISGHVSLYWYRQALGQGPEFLTYFNYEAQQDKSGLPNDRFSAERPEGSISTLTIQRTEQRDSAMYRCASSFGETQYFGPGTRLLVL.

This chain's CDR3 is CAISGTLSTDTQYF. CDR3 sequence (DNA): TGTGCCATCAGTGGAACTCTAAGCACAGATACGCAGTATTTT. This chain connects TRBV10-3 to TRBJ2-3; unclear D gene. V was shortened by 4 bases and J by 0 bases, with 8 bases between the two germline ends. The CDR3 runs 14 residues. Germline loops: CDR1 ENHRY, CDR2 SYGVKD.

V and J are TRBV5-5 and TRBJ2-1; no clear D gene. CDR3 size: 15 residues. Between the trimmed V and J ends, which lost 2 bases and 3 bases, there was a span of 12 bases. CDR1 SGHKS and CDR2 YYEKEE come from the germline V gene (reference sequence). CDR3 sequence reads: CASSFSAADYNEQFF. The CDR3 nucleotides read TGTGCCAGCAGCTTTTCGGCAGCCGACTACAATGAGCAGTTCTTC.